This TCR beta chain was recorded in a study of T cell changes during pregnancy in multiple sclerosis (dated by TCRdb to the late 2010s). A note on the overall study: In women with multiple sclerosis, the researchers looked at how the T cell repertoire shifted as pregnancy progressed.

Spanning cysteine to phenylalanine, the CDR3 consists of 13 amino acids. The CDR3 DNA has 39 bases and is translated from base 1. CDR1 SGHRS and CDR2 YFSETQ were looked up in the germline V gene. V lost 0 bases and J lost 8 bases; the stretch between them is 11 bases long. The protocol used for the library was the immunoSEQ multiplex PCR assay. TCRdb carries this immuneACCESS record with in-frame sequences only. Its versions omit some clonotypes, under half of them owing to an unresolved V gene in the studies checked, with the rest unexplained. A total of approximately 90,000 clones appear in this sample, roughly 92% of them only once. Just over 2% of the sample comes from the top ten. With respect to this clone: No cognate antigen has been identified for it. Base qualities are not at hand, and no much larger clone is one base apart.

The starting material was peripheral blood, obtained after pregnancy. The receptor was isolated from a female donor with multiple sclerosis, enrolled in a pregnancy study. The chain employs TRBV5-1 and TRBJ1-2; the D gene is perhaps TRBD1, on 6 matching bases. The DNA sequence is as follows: TGCGCCAGCAGCTTGGGGCAGGGGAGAGGCTACACCTTC. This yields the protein CASSLGQGRGYTF. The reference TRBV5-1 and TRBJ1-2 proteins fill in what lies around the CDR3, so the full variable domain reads KAGVTQTPRYLIKTRGQQVTLSCSPISGHRSVSWYQQTPGQGLQFLFEYFSETQRNKGNFPGRFSGRQFSNSRSEMNVSTLELGDSALYLCASSLGQGRGYTFGSGTRLTVV.